This T cell receptor (beta chain) originates from a study of B cell selection in AIRE deficiency. Sorted regulatory T cells were CD4-positive, CD25-high and CD127-low or negative. J lost 9 bases, V lost 2 bases, and 10 bases had no gene match. CDR3 length: 16 residues. Germline-derived CDR1 and CDR2 are SGHAT and FQNNGV. Remarks on this clone: Its cognate antigen is unknown.

Sequencing used immunoSEQ multiplex PCR; TCRdb keeps in-frame clones, though not all of them. The sample lists about 18,000 clones, under 95% seen once, with about 0.9% in the top ten. Findings of the study overall: Healthy Tconv contained approximately 37% of shared healthy Treg sequences; only TCRbeta sequenced.

The V gene is TRBV11-2, the J gene TRBJ2-1, with 10 bases lining up with TRBD2. Input material: CD4+CD25+ Tregs sorted from PBMCs. The source is a human donor in good health. The CDR3 spells CASSLLVASGSSEQFF. CDR3 coding DNA: TGTGCCAGCAGCTTACTTGTGGCTAGCGGGAGTAGTGAGCAGTTCTTC.